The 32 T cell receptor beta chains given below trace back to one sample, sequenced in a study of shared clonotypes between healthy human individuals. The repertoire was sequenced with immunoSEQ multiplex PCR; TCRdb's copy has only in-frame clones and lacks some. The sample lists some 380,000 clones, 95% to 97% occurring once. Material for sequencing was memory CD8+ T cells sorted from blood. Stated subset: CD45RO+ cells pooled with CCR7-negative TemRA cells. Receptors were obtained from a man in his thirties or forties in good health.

The CDR3 bases are TGTGCCAGCAGTTTAGGATCCGGGACGGGGGGGGAGCTGTTTTTT. Its translation is CASSLGSGTGGELFF. This chain links TRBV28 with TRBJ2-2; D could derive from TRBD1 or TRBD2 (5 bases each). This CDR3 has 15 amino acids. V lost 2 bases and J lost 8, with 15 bases in between. Per germline, CDR1 MDHEN and CDR2 SYDVKM.

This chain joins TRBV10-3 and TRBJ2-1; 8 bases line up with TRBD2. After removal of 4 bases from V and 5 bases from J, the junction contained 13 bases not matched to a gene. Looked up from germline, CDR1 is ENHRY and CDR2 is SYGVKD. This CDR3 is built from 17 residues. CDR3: CAISGTSPAGMNNEQFF. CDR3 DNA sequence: TGTGCCATCAGTGGGACTAGCCCAGCTGGTATGAACAATGAGCAGTTCTTC.

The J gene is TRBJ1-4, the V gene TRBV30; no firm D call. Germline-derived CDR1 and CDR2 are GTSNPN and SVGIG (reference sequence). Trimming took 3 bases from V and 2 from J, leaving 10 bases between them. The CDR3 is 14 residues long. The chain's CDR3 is CAWREKGTNEKLFF. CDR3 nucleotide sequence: TGTGCCTGGAGGGAGAAGGGTACTAATGAAAAACTGTTTTTT.

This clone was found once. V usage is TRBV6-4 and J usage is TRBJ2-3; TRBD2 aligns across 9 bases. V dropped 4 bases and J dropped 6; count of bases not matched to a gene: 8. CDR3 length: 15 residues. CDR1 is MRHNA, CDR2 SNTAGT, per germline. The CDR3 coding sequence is TGTGCCAGCAGTGCCGAAGTAGCGGGAGTGGATACGCAGTATTTT. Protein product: CASSAEVAGVDTQYF.

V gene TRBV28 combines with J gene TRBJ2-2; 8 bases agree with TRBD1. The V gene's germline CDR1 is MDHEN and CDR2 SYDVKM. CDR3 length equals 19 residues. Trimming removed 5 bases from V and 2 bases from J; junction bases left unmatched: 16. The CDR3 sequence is CASSPQGQVILLNTGELFF. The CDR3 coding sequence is TGTGCCAGCAGTCCCCAGGGACAGGTCATACTTCTTAACACCGGGGAGCTGTTTTTT.

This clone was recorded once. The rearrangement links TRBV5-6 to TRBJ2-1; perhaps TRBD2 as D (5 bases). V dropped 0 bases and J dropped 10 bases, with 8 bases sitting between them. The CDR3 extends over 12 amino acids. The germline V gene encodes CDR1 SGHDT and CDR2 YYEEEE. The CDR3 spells CASSLGLQEQFF. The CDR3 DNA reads TGTGCCAGCAGCTTGGGACTACAAGAGCAGTTCTTC.

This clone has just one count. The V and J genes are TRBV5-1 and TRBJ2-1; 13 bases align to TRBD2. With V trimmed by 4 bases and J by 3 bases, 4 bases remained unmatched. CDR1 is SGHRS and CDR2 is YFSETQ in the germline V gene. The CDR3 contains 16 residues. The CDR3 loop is CASSQTSGRYYNEQFF. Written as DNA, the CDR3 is TGCGCCAGCAGCCAGACTAGCGGGAGGTACTACAATGAGCAGTTCTTC.

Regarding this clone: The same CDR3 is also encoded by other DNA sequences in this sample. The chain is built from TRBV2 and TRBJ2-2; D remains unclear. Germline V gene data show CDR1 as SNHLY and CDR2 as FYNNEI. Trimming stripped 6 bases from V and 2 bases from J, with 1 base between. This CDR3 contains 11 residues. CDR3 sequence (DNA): TGTGCCAGCAGAAACACCGGGGAGCTGTTTTTT. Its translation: CASRNTGELFF. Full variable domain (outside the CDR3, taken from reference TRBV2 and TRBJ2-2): EPEVTQTPSHQVTQMGQEVILRCVPISNHLYFYWYRQILGQKVEFLVSFYNNEISEKSEIFDDQFSVERPDGSNFTLKIRSTKLEDSAMYFCASRNTGELFFGEGSRLTVL.

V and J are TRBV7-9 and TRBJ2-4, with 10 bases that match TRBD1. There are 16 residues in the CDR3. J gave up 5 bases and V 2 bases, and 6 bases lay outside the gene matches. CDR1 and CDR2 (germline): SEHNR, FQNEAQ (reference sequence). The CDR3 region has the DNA TGTGCCAGCAGCTTAAGGCCGGGGACAGGGGAAAACATTCAGTACTTC. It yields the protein CASSLRPGTGENIQYF.

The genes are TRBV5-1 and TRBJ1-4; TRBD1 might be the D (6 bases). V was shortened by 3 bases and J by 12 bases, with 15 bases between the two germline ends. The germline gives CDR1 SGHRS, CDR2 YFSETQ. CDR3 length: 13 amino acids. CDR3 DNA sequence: TGCGCCAGCAGCTCCCCACAGGGAGCGCAACTGTTTTTT. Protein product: CASSSPQGAQLFF. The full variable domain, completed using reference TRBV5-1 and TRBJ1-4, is KAGVTQTPRYLIKTRGQQVTLSCSPISGHRSVSWYQQTPGQGLQFLFEYFSETQRNKGNFPGRFSGRQFSNSRSEMNVSTLELGDSALYLCASSSPQGAQLFFGSGTQLSVL.

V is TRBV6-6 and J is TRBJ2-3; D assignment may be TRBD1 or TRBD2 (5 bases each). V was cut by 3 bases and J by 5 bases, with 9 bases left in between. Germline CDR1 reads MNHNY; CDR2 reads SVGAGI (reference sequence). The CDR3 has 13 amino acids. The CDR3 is CASSYLGEDTQYF. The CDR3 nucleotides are TGTGCCAGCAGTTATTTGGGGGAAGATACGCAGTATTTT.

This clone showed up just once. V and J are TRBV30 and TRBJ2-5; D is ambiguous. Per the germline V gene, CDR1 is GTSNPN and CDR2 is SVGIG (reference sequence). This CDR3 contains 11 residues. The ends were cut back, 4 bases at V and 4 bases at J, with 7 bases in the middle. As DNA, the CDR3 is TGTGCCTGGACGCATGGAGAGACCCAGTACTTC. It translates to CAWTHGETQYF.

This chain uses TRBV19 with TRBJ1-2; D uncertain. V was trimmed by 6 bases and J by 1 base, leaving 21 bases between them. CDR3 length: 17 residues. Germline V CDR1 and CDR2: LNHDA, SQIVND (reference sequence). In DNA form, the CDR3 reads TGTGCCAGTAGCATCCTTCCACGTCGACGCGTTAACTATGGCTACACCTTC. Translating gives CASSILPRRRVNYGYTF.

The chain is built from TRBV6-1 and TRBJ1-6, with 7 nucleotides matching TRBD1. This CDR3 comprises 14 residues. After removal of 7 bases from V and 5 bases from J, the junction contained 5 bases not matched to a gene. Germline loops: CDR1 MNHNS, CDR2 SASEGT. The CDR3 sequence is CASKDRFDNSPLHF. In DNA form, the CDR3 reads TGTGCCAGCAAGGACAGGTTCGATAATTCACCCCTCCACTTT.

CDR3 region: CASSLDSSPWGYGYTF. CDR3 coding DNA: TGTGCCAGCAGTTTAGACTCCTCTCCTTGGGGCTATGGCTACACCTTC. J is TRBJ1-2 and V is TRBV28; D call uncertain. V was clipped by 2 bases and J by 4 bases, with 17 bases between them. CDR1 MDHEN and CDR2 SYDVKM come from the germline V gene. The CDR3 loop spans 16 amino acids.

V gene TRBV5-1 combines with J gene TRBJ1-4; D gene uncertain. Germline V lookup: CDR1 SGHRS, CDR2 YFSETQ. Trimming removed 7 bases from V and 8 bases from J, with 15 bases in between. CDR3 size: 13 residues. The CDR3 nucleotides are TGCGCCAGCTCGGGGAGTTCGGGGGAAAAACTGTTTTTT. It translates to CASSGSSGEKLFF.

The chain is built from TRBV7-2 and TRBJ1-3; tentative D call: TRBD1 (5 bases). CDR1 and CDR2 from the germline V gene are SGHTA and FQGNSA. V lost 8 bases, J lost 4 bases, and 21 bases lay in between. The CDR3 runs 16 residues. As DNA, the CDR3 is TGTGCCAGCGACGCCGAGGGGCCCCTGGGGGGAAACACCATATATTTT. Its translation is CASDAEGPLGGNTIYF.

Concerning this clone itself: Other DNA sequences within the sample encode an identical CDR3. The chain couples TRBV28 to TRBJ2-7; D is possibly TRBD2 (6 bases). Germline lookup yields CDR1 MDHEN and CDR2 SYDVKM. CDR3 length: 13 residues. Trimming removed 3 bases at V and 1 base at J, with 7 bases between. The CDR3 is CASSFGGSYEQYF. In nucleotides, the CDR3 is TGTGCCAGCAGTTTCGGGGGATCCTACGAGCAGTACTTC.

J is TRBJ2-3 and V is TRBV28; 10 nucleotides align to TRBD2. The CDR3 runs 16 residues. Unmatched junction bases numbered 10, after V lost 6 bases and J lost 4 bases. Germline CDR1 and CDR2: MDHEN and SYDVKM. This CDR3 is CASRQASGRLPDTQYF. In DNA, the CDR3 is TGTGCCAGCAGGCAAGCTAGCGGGAGATTGCCAGATACGCAGTATTTT.

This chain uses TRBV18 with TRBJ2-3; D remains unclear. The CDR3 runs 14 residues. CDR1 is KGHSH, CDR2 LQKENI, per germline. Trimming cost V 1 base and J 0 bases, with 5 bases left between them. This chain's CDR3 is CASSPLASTDTQYF. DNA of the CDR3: TGTGCCAGCTCACCACTAGCTAGCACAGATACGCAGTATTTT.

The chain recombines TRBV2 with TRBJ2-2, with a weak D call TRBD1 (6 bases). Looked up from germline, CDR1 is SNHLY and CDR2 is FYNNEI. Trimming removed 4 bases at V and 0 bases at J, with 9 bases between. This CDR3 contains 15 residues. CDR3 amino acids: CASSAGTPNTGELFF. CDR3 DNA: TGTGCCAGCAGTGCAGGGACACCGAACACCGGGGAGCTGTTTTTT.

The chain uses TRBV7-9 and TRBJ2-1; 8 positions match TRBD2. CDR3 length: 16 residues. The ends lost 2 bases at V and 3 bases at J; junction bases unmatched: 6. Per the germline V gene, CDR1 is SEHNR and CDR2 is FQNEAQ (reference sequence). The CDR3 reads CASSLIAGRDYNEQFF. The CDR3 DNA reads TGTGCCAGCAGCTTAATAGCGGGACGGGACTACAATGAGCAGTTCTTC.

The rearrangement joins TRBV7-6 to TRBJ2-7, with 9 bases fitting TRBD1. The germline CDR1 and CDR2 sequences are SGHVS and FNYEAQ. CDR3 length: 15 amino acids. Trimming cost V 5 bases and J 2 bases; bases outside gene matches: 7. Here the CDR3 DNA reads TGTGCCAGCAGCCCGGGACAGGGAAGCACCTACGAGCAGTACTTC. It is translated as CASSPGQGSTYEQYF.

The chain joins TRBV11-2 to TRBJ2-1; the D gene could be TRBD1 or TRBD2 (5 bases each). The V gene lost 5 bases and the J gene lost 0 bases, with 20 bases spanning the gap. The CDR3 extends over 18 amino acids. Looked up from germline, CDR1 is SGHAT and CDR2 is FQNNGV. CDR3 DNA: TGTGCCAGCAGCCTAAGATGGGACGGATTAAGCTCCTACAATGAGCAGTTCTTC. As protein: CASSLRWDGLSSYNEQFF.

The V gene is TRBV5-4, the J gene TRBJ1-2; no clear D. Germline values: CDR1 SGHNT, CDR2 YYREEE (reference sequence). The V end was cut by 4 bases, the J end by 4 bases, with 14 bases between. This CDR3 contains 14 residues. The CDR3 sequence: CASSGSGSAYGYTF. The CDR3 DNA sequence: TGTGCCAGCAGCGGGAGCGGCAGTGCCTATGGCTACACCTTC. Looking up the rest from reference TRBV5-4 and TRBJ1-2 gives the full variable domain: ETGVTQSPTHLIKTRGQQVTLRCSSQSGHNTVSWYQQALGQGPQFIFQYYREEENGRGNFPPRFSGLQFPNYSSELNVNALELDDSALYLCASSGSGSAYGYTFGSGTRLTVV.

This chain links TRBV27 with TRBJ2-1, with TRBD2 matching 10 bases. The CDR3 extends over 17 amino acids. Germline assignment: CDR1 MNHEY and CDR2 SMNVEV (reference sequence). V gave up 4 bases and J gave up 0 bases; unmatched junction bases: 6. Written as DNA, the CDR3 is TGTGCCAGCAGTTCAACATTAGCGGGAGGCTCCTACAATGAGCAGTTCTTC. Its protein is CASSSTLAGGSYNEQFF.

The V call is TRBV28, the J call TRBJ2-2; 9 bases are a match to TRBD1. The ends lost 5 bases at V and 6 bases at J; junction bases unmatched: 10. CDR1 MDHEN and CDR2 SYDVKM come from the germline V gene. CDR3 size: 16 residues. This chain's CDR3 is CASSEHTGGLAGELFF. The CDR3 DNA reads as TGTGCCAGCAGTGAGCACACAGGGGGCTTAGCCGGGGAGCTGTTTTTT.

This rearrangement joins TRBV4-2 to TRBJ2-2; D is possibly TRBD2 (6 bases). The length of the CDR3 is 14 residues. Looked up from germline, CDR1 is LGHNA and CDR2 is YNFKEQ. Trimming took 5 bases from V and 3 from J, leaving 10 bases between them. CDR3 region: CASSKGLYTGELFF. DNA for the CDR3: TGTGCCAGCAGCAAGGGACTTTACACCGGGGAGCTGTTTTTT.

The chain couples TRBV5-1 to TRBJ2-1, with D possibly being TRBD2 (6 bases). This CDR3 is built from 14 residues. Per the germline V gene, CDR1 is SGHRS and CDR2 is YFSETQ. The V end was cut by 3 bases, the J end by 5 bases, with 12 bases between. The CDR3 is CASSWGELDNEQFF. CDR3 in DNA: TGCGCCAGCAGCTGGGGGGAGTTGGACAATGAGCAGTTCTTC.

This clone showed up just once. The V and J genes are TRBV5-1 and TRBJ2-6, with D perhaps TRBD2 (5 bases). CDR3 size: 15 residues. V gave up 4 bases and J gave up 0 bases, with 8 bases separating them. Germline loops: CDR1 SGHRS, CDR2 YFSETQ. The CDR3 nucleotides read TGCGCCAGCAGCGGTACTAGCTCTGGGGCCAACGTCCTGACTTTC. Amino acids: CASSGTSSGANVLTF.

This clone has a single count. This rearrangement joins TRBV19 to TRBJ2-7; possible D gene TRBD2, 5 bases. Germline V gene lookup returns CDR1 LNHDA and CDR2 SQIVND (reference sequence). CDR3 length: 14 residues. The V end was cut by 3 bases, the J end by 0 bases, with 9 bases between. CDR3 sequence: CASSMDSSSYEQYF. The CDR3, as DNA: TGTGCCAGTAGTATGGACTCGAGCTCCTACGAGCAGTACTTC.

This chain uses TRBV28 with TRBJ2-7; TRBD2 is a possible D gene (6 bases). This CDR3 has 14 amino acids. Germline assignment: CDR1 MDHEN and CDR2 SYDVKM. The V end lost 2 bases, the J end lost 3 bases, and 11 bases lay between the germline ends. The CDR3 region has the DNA TGTGCCAGCAGTTTACCGGGACTGGGCTACGAGCAGTACTTC. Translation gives CASSLPGLGYEQYF.